The 2 T cell receptor beta chains below were found in one sample sequenced in a study of Ad26.COV2.S vaccination and SARS-CoV-2 variants. Assay: immunoSEQ multiplex PCR; the TCRdb copy retains only in-frame clones and omits some. The sample records 440,000 or so clones, 80% to 90% being singletons. Indicated treatment: around 19 received Ad26.COV2.S at low or high dose, single or two shots; roughly 5 received placebo; per-sample allocation not given. Samples were taken on day 63 after the first vaccine or placebo injection. The sequencing here drew on peripheral blood, taken in a trial of Ad26.COV2.S vaccine versus placebo. The source is a person aged 18-65 years who received the Ad26.COV2.S COVID-19 vaccine or a placebo.

The gene calls are TRBV9 and TRBJ1-1, with D hard to call. V lost 0 bases and J 4 bases, leaving 7 bases between the germline ends. The length of the CDR3 is 13 residues. CDR1 is SGDLS and CDR2 is YYNGEE in the germline V gene. CDR3 coding DNA: TGTGCCAGCAGCGTAGCGGCAGTCACTGAAGCTTTCTTT. Protein sequence: CASSVAAVTEAFF.

This chain links TRBV7-2 with TRBJ1-2, with D uncertain. CDR3 length equals 14 residues. The germline V and J ends were trimmed by 2 bases and 0 bases, with 7 bases remaining between them. Germline V lookup: CDR1 SGHTA, CDR2 FQGNSA. The CDR3 coding sequence is TGTGCCAGCAGCTTAAATGGAGCTAACTATGGCTACACCTTC. Translation gives CASSLNGANYGYTF.